The clone carrying this TCR beta chain was seen repeatedly, ten times or more. The CDR3 sequence is 16 residues long. The junction had 6 bases not matched to a gene; V was cut back by 4 bases and J by 1 base. Germline CDR1 SGHNT, CDR2 YENEEA. This entry is derived from a study of early T cells in non-severe SARS-CoV-2 infection. About the research overall: Sequencing used unsorted whole-blood bulk RNA, so chains lack pairing.

Unique molecular identifiers (one per individual cDNA molecule) were attached. Each CDR3 protein gets one entry after TCRdb re-called the 5' RACE reads with MiXCR. Of over 55,000 distinct CDR3 sequences in the sample, 10% to 15% were seen once. This sequence originates from an adult who was a healthcare worker with PCR-confirmed SARS-CoV-2 infection or an uninfected control (not recorded which). This rearrangement joins TRBV11-3 to TRBJ2-2; TRBD1 agrees at 7 bases. Sequencing was done on a sample of whole blood. CDR3 residues: CASSSSGTVNTGELFF. The CDR3 DNA follows: TGTGCCAGCAGCTCCTCCGGGACAGTGAACACCGGGGAGCTGTTTTTT.